This T cell receptor (beta chain) was captured by sequencing in a study of shared clonotypes between healthy human individuals. It was CD45RO-negative cells, positively selected for CCR7, that made up naive CD8 cells, with terminally differentiated effector memory CD45RA+ cells excluded. Sequencing used immunoSEQ multiplex PCR; TCRdb keeps in-frame clones, though not all of them. This sample has millions of clones; about 95% occur once, and the top ten carry around 1.1%. The CDR3 has 11 amino acids. The germline V gene encodes CDR1 WSHSY and CDR2 SAAADI. The ends were cut back, 6 bases at V and 6 bases at J, with 7 bases in the middle.

The sequence derives from a man younger than 35 in good health. The chain combines TRBV10-2 with TRBJ2-3; D not certain. Sequences were obtained from naive CD8+ T cells sorted from blood. The DNA for the CDR3 is TGCGCCAGCAGAGGGTGGGATACGCAGTATTTT. Translating it yields CASRGWDTQYF.